The 7 T cell receptor beta chains below all came from one sample that was sequenced in a study of cytomegalovirus exposure and HLA in healthy donors. Both 60 Vbeta primers and 13 Jbeta primers went into the PCR. Using immunoSEQ multiplex PCR, the repertoire was profiled, and TCRdb retains in-frame clones only, with some absent. The sample includes 70,000 to 95,000 clones, roughly 58% of them seen just once. Sequenced sample: PBMCs. These receptors all come from a woman between 25 and 40 years old in good health and CMV-seropositive.

This clone was observed once. The chain has TRBV7-9 and TRBJ1-1; D might be TRBD1 (6 bases). Per the germline V gene, CDR1 is SEHNR and CDR2 is FQNEAQ (reference sequence). The V end was cut by 4 bases, the J end by 6 bases, with 18 bases between. This CDR3 is built from 15 residues. This CDR3 is CASSYIGGQKAEAFF. The CDR3 nucleotides read TGTGCCAGCAGCTACATCGGGGGGCAGAAGGCTGAAGCTTTCTTT.

V is TRBV19 and J is TRBJ1-3, with 8 bases that match TRBD1. J lost 5 bases, V lost 9 bases, and 3 bases had no gene match. The CDR3 covers 12 residues. CDR1 and CDR2 from the germline V gene are LNHDA and SQIVND (reference sequence). The CDR3 DNA reads as TGTGCCAGCCGGGACAGGCGAAACACCATATATTTT. Translating it yields CASRDRRNTIYF.

This clone was recorded only once. The rearrangement joins TRBV30 to TRBJ1-5, with a weak D call TRBD1 (5 bases). The CDR3 has 14 residues. The germline V and J ends were trimmed by 2 bases and 3 bases, with 11 bases remaining between them. Germline loops: CDR1 GTSNPN, CDR2 SVGIG (reference sequence). CDR3 coding DNA: TGTGCCTGGAGTTTAGACAGATTCAATCAGCCCCAGCATTTT. Residues: CAWSLDRFNQPQHF.

In its sample, this clone was seen once. This chain connects TRBV30 to TRBJ2-3; D possibly corresponds to TRBD2 (6 bases). Germline V gene sequence: CDR1 GTSNPN, CDR2 SVGIG (reference sequence). V lost 2 bases and J lost 1, with 13 bases in between. This CDR3 has 15 residues. The CDR3 region has the DNA TGTGCCTGGAGTCGACCCGGGGGTGGCACAGATACGCAGTATTTT. This translates into CAWSRPGGGTDTQYF.

This clone appeared once. Germline is not matched at one junction end, which may reflect a read error. V and J are TRBV5-8 and TRBJ1-2, with D uncertain. CDR3 length: 13 residues. Germline-derived CDR1 and CDR2 are SGHTS and YDEGEE. CDR3 in amino acids: CASSLSANYGYPF. CDR3 nucleotide sequence: TGTGCCAGCAGCTTATCCGCTAACTATGGCTACCCCTTC.

The chain recombines TRBV5-1 with TRBJ2-7; D uncertain. Between the trimmed V and J ends, which lost 0 bases and 0 bases, there was a span of 4 bases. Germline V gene lookup returns CDR1 SGHRS and CDR2 YFSETQ. The CDR3 runs 13 residues. The CDR3: CASSLDNSYEQYF. In DNA form, the CDR3 reads TGCGCCAGCAGCTTGGACAACTCCTACGAGCAGTACTTC.

The chain links TRBV19 to TRBJ2-7; TRBD1 matches at 9 bases. The germline V gene has CDR1 LNHDA and CDR2 SQIVND (reference sequence). This CDR3 is built from 14 residues. V was pared by 10 bases and J by 0 bases, with 7 bases of the junction left unmatched. DNA for the CDR3: TGTGCCACCGCGGACAGGGGTGTCTCCTACGAGCAGTACTTC. It is translated as CATADRGVSYEQYF.